The 9 T cell receptor beta chains below all came from one sample that was sequenced in a study of OX40 agonist ivuxolimab in advanced cancers. Libraries were prepared by immunoSEQ multiplex PCR; TCRdb keeps only in-frame clonotypes and omits some of them. The sample consists of approximately 58,000 clones, about 83% of them appearing once. The sample here was CD4+ or CD8+ T cells sorted from blood, taken in a trial of the OX40 agonist ivuxolimab. The receptors were gathered from an adult with an advanced solid tumor such as melanoma, head and neck, liver or kidney cancer.

With regard to this clone: The sample holds other DNA sequences that translate to the same CDR3. V usage is TRBV7-2 and J usage is TRBJ1-1; maybe TRBD1 (6 bases). V dropped 1 base and J dropped 0 bases, with 18 bases sitting between them. The CDR3 loop spans 18 amino acids. Germline V gives CDR1 SGHTA, CDR2 FQGNSA. This chain's CDR3 is CASSLGGRGGPLNTEAFF. The CDR3 DNA reads as TGTGCCAGCAGCTTAGGGGGGCGGGGTGGCCCTCTGAACACTGAAGCTTTCTTT.

The chain joins TRBV15 to TRBJ1-1, with D unclear. The CDR3 runs 16 residues. Per the germline V gene, CDR1 is LNHNV and CDR2 is YYDKDF (reference sequence). The V and J ends lost 1 base and 2 bases respectively, with 14 bases between them. The CDR3 region has the DNA TGTGCCACCAGCAGAGGTAATATTCTCCAAAACACTGAAGCTTTCTTT. Translating it yields CATSRGNILQNTEAFF.

The rearrangement uses TRBV11-3 and TRBJ2-5, with TRBD1 matching 8 bases. V gave up 1 base and J gave up 2 bases; unmatched junction bases: 9. Per the germline V gene, CDR1 is SGHNT and CDR2 is YENEEA. The CDR3 length is 17 residues. DNA of the CDR3: TGTGCCAGCAGCTTAGGAGGGGGGACAGGAGAACAAGAGACCCAGTACTTC. Its protein product is CASSLGGGTGEQETQYF. Complete variable domain (other parts from reference TRBV11-3 and TRBJ2-5): EAGVVQSPRYKIIEKKQPVAFWCNPISGHNTLYWYLQNLGQGPELLIRYENEEAVDDSQLPKDRFSAERLKGVDSTLKIQPAELGDSAVYLCASSLGGGTGEQETQYFGPGTRLLVL.

The chain recombines TRBV6-5 with TRBJ2-3; TRBD1 is a possible D gene (5 bases). V lost 2 bases, J lost 1 base, and 13 bases lay in between. CDR3 length: 16 amino acids. The V gene's germline CDR1 is MNHEY and CDR2 SVGAGI. The CDR3: CASSYGVGAGTDTQYF. The CDR3 DNA follows: TGTGCCAGCAGTTACGGGGTTGGGGCGGGCACAGATACGCAGTATTTT.

V usage is TRBV19 and J usage is TRBJ2-5, with D perhaps matching TRBD1 (6 bases). The CDR3 contains 13 residues. V gave up 4 bases and J gave up 2 bases, with 8 bases separating them. Per germline, CDR1 LNHDA and CDR2 SQIVND (reference sequence). The CDR3 here is CASSKGQQETQYF. The CDR3, as DNA: TGTGCCAGTAGTAAAGGACAGCAAGAGACCCAGTACTTC.

This clone came up once. J is TRBJ2-4 and V is TRBV19; 8 bases are a match to TRBD1. The CDR3 runs 15 residues. Germline V gene lookup returns CDR1 LNHDA and CDR2 SQIVND (reference sequence). The junction had 8 bases not matched to a gene; V was cut back by 5 bases and J by 5 bases. The chain's CDR3 is CASSPQQGGQNIQYF. CDR3 DNA sequence: TGTGCCAGTAGTCCCCAACAGGGGGGCCAAAACATTCAGTACTTC.

This clone was picked up a small number of times. The V call is TRBV7-6, the J call TRBJ1-1; a possible D gene is TRBD1 (6 bases). The CDR3 contains 16 residues. The V gene lost 3 bases and the J gene lost 4 bases, with 18 bases spanning the gap. Germline V CDR1 and CDR2: SGHVS, FNYEAQ. The CDR3 DNA is TGTGCCAGCAGCTTTGGGGTGTCCGGGGGCGGCACTGAAGCTTTCTTT. It is translated as CASSFGVSGGGTEAFF.

The chain carries TRBV10-1 and TRBJ2-3; D remains unclear. Trimming took off 3 bases at V and 2 bases at J, with 6 bases between the two ends. There are 13 residues in the CDR3. CDR1 is WNHNN and CDR2 is SYGVQD in the germline V gene (reference sequence). The CDR3 here is CASSDGSTDTQYF. The DNA for the CDR3 is TGCGCCAGCAGTGACGGATCCACAGATACGCAGTATTTT.

This chain links TRBV5-1 with TRBJ2-7, with TRBD2 as a possible D gene (5 bases). Germline V gene lookup returns CDR1 SGHRS and CDR2 YFSETQ. The V and J ends lost 2 bases and 5 bases respectively, with 5 bases between them. This CDR3 contains 11 residues. The CDR3 nucleotides are TGCGCCAGCAGCTTCGGGGACGAGCAGTACTTC. Its protein product is CASSFGDEQYF.